These 9 T cell receptor beta chains came from one sample sequenced in a study of shared clonotypes between healthy human individuals. TCRdb keeps only in-frame clones here, not all; method: immunoSEQ multiplex PCR. The table shows 550,000 to 700,000 clones, with around 78% occurring only once. Sequencing was performed on memory CD4+ T cells sorted from blood. The subset denotes: CD45RA-negative fraction. Every receptor here comes from a woman aged 25 to 39 in good health.

This chain's CDR3 is CASRKAGPYEQYF. As DNA, the CDR3 is TGTGCCAGCAGGAAGGCGGGACCCTACGAGCAGTACTTC. The chain carries TRBV28 and TRBJ2-7; perhaps TRBD2 as D (6 bases). Trimming left V 6 bases short and J 2 bases short, with 11 bases between. CDR1 and CDR2 from the germline V gene are MDHEN and SYDVKM. This CDR3 comprises 13 residues.

The chain has TRBV7-8 and TRBJ2-7, with 8 positions matching TRBD2. The CDR3 loop spans 15 amino acids. CDR1 and CDR2 (germline): SGHVS, FQNEAQ. V lost 2 bases to trimming and J lost 3 bases; unmatched junction nucleotides: 6. The CDR3 sequence is CASSLTSGDVYEQYF. The CDR3 nucleotides read TGTGCCAGCAGCTTAACTAGCGGAGACGTCTACGAGCAGTACTTC.

V and J are TRBV28 and TRBJ1-5; D may be TRBD1 (5 bases). CDR1 MDHEN and CDR2 SYDVKM come from the germline V gene. V was cut by 7 bases and J by 11 bases, with 21 bases left in between. The CDR3 sequence is 14 residues long. CDR3 protein: CASTSGGVWAAQHF. The CDR3 nucleotides are TGTGCCAGCACCTCTGGGGGGGTTTGGGCAGCCCAGCATTTT.

V gene TRBV11-2 combines with J gene TRBJ1-3, with a possible D match to TRBD1 (5 bases). V lost 10 bases and J lost 3, with 13 bases in between. The CDR3 spans 13 residues. CDR1 and CDR2 (germline): SGHAT, FQNNGV. The CDR3 region is CAIWDSDGNTIYF. The CDR3, as DNA: TGTGCCATTTGGGACTCGGATGGAAACACCATATATTTT.

The count of this clone is one. The rearrangement uses TRBV7-9 and TRBJ2-5, with D possibly matching TRBD2 (5 bases). CDR1 SEHNR and CDR2 FQNEAQ come from the germline V gene (reference sequence). This CDR3 comprises 14 residues. Trimming stripped 3 bases from V and 5 bases from J, with 13 bases between. The CDR3 DNA sequence: TGTGCCAGCAGCTTTGGTGACTATAGGGAGACCCAGTACTTC. Translated: CASSFGDYRETQYF.

The chain is built from TRBV28 and TRBJ2-7, with 10 nucleotides matching TRBD2. This CDR3 comprises 15 residues. The germline gives CDR1 MDHEN, CDR2 SYDVKM. Germline trimming cut 8 bases from V and 8 bases from J; bases unmatched to any gene: 15. The CDR3 loop is CASAGSSGGVGKQYF. In DNA, the CDR3 is TGTGCCAGCGCTGGATCTAGCGGGGGCGTGGGGAAGCAGTACTTC. The full variable domain, with the rest looked up from reference TRBV28 and TRBJ2-7, is DVKVTQSSRYLVKRTGEKVFLECVQDMDHENMFWYRQDPGLGLRLIYFSYDVKMKEKGDIPEGYSVSREKKERFSLILESASTNQTSMYLCASAGSSGGVGKQYFGPGTRLTVT.

The CDR3 DNA is TGTGCCAGCACTCCCAGCGGGTTCTACGAGCAGTACTTC. Translating gives CASTPSGFYEQYF. The chain has TRBV28 and TRBJ2-5, with D perhaps matching TRBD2 (6 bases). The J call may be incorrect, as the DNA end agrees better with TRBJ2-7. This CDR3 spans 13 amino acids. CDR1 is MDHEN, CDR2 SYDVKM, per germline.

The chain links TRBV5-6 to TRBJ2-3; 13 bases align to TRBD2. CDR1 is SGHDT and CDR2 is YYEEEE in the germline V gene. The CDR3 has 16 residues. After removal of 0 bases from V and 5 bases from J, the junction contained 3 bases not matched to a gene. This chain's CDR3 is CASSLVTSGREDTQYF. The CDR3 DNA follows: TGTGCCAGCAGCTTGGTAACTAGCGGGAGGGAAGATACGCAGTATTTT.

This clone was counted between two and nine times. The CDR3 sequence is CAISQGATTDTQYF. The CDR3 coding sequence is TGTGCCATCAGTCAGGGGGCCACCACAGATACGCAGTATTTT. The chain carries TRBV10-3 and TRBJ2-3, with 8 bases that match TRBD1. Germline CDR1 reads ENHRY; CDR2 reads SYGVKD. The V and J ends lost 5 bases and 2 bases, in that order; junction bases with no gene match: 3. The CDR3 runs to 14 residues.